These 28 T cell receptor beta chains were all obtained from the same sample, sequenced in a study of blood T cell repertoires in COVID-19. The data were produced by immunoSEQ multiplex PCR, yet TCRdb's version contains in-frame clones alone and is incomplete. The sample holds about 190,000 clones, approximately 84% seen once. The sequencing sample was made of peripheral blood. The receptors here all came from a woman in her 70s with active or convalescent COVID-19.

V usage is TRBV5-1 and J usage is TRBJ1-2; tentatively, D is TRBD1 (5 bases). Trimming shortened V by 1 base and J by 1 base, and 8 bases separated the two germline ends. Germline assignment: CDR1 SGHRS and CDR2 YFSETQ. This CDR3 has 14 amino acids. CDR3 coding DNA: TGCGCCAGCAGCTTGACAGGAATTAACTATGGCTACACCTTC. Its protein is CASSLTGINYGYTF.

The V call is TRBV18, the J call TRBJ2-2; unclear D gene. CDR3 size: 14 residues. The germline V and J ends were trimmed by 5 bases and 0 bases, with 7 bases remaining between them. The germline V gene has CDR1 KGHSH and CDR2 LQKENI. The DNA for the CDR3 is TGTGCCAGCTCAGGGCAGACGAACACCGGGGAGCTGTTTTTT. Encoded protein: CASSGQTNTGELFF.

This rearrangement joins TRBV2 to TRBJ2-1; TRBD2 agrees at 11 bases. Germline V CDR1 and CDR2: SNHLY, FYNNEI. The length of the CDR3 is 15 residues. V trimming: 7 bases; J trimming: 3 bases; junction bases outside the gene matches: 5. CDR3 loop: CASNLGLAVYNEQFF. Here the CDR3 DNA reads TGTGCCAGCAATTTGGGACTAGCGGTCTACAATGAGCAGTTCTTC.

The V call is TRBV28, the J call TRBJ2-5, with TRBD2 matching 7 bases. CDR3 length: 15 amino acids. The trim removed 6 bases at V and 3 bases at J, leaving 10 bases unmatched. Germline V gene sequence: CDR1 MDHEN, CDR2 SYDVKM. The CDR3 region has the DNA TGTGCCAGCAGCCAAGCTGGGGCGGGGGAAGAGACCCAGTACTTC. Encoded protein: CASSQAGAGEETQYF. Full variable domain (remainder filled in from reference TRBV28 and TRBJ2-5): DVKVTQSSRYLVKRTGEKVFLECVQDMDHENMFWYRQDPGLGLRLIYFSYDVKMKEKGDIPEGYSVSREKKERFSLILESASTNQTSMYLCASSQAGAGEETQYFGPGTRLLVL.

This clone was observed a single time. This chain joins TRBV10-1 and TRBJ1-4; D possibly corresponds to TRBD1 (5 bases). Trimming cost V 9 bases and J 12 bases, with 8 bases left between them. Germline CDR1 is WNHNN and CDR2 is SYGVQD (reference sequence). The CDR3 covers 9 residues. The CDR3 reads CARAGELFF. Written as DNA, the CDR3 is TGCGCCAGGGCGGGGGAACTGTTTTTT.

The V call is TRBV28, the J call TRBJ2-5, with TRBD1 matching over 7 bases. Germline lookup yields CDR1 MDHEN and CDR2 SYDVKM. This CDR3 region has 13 residues. The J segment lost 3 bases and the V segment lost 5 bases, leaving 3 bases of the junction unmatched. As DNA, the CDR3 is TGTGCCAGCAGTGAAGGGGGCGAAGAGACCCAGTACTTC. As protein: CASSEGGEETQYF.

The chain combines TRBV5-5 with TRBJ2-5; 8 nucleotides line up with TRBD2. V lost 0 bases and J lost 4; bases outside the gene matches: 2. Germline V lookup: CDR1 SGHKS, CDR2 YYEKEE (reference sequence). The CDR3 totals 14 residues. The chain's CDR3 is CASSLASGGETQYF. CDR3 DNA sequence: TGTGCCAGCAGCTTGGCCAGCGGGGGAGAGACCCAGTACTTC.

The V gene is TRBV20-1, the J gene TRBJ2-1; D ambiguous. CDR1 is DFQATT, CDR2 SNEGSKA, per germline (reference sequence). The ends were cut back, 4 bases at V and 8 bases at J, with 12 bases in the middle. The CDR3 is 12 amino acids. The CDR3 nucleotides read TGCAGTGCTAATGACCCCTTCTATGAGCAGTTCTTC. As protein: CSANDPFYEQFF.

CDR3 sequence: CASSLIGGTRQNEQFF. CDR3 bases: TGTGCCAGCAGCTTGATCGGCGGGACCCGTCAGAATGAGCAGTTCTTC. The chain employs TRBV5-6 and TRBJ2-1; maybe TRBD2 (6 bases). The germline gives CDR1 SGHDT, CDR2 YYEEEE. The CDR3 has 16 residues. Trimming cost V 1 base and J 7 bases, with 18 bases left between them.

The gene calls are TRBV4-1 and TRBJ1-2, with TRBD1 matching 8 bases. The CDR3 runs 14 residues. Trimming at V came to 6 bases and at J to 4 bases, leaving 7 bases not matched to a gene. CDR1 and CDR2 from the germline V gene are MGHRA and YSYEKL. In nucleotides, the CDR3 is TGCGCCAGCAGTCACAGGGGGGAGGGCTATGGCTACACCTTC. This codes for CASSHRGEGYGYTF.

V usage is TRBV4-1 and J usage is TRBJ2-7; 11 nucleotides line up with TRBD2. CDR1 is MGHRA, CDR2 YSYEKL, per germline. This CDR3 has 17 residues. V dropped 0 bases and J dropped 6; count of bases not matched to a gene: 10. The CDR3 region has the DNA TGCGCCAGCAGCCAAGAGGTCACTAGCGGGAGTGGGGGCGAGCAGTACTTC. Encoded protein: CASSQEVTSGSGGEQYF.

The chain employs TRBV14 and TRBJ2-5, with unresolved D. CDR3 size: 15 residues. Germline-derived CDR1 and CDR2 are SGHDN and FVKESK. Trimming left V 1 base short and J 9 bases short, with 18 bases between. The CDR3, as DNA: TGTGCCAGCAGCCAAGTTGCTAGTCGCCAAGGAGCCCAGTACTTC. Protein sequence: CASSQVASRQGAQYF.

The rearrangement joins TRBV7-9 to TRBJ1-1; TRBD1 matches at 7 bases. CDR1 is SEHNR and CDR2 is FQNEAQ in the germline V gene (reference sequence). The CDR3 runs to 15 residues. The ends lost 5 bases at V and 0 bases at J; junction bases unmatched: 6. Written as DNA, the CDR3 is TGTGCCAGCAGCGACTCGACAGGGCTGAACACTGAAGCTTTCTTT. Translation: CASSDSTGLNTEAFF.

The rearrangement joins TRBV18 to TRBJ1-2; TRBD1 matches 8 bases. Trimming took 0 bases from V and 5 from J; bases not matched to a gene: 11. The germline V gene encodes CDR1 KGHSH and CDR2 LQKENI. This CDR3 is built from 17 residues. The CDR3 region has the DNA TGTGCCAGCTCACCACCGGACAGGGCCAACGGACGGTATGGCTACACCTTC. Protein: CASSPPDRANGRYGYTF.

This clone came up a few times. Other DNA sequences within the sample encode an identical CDR3. J is TRBJ1-1 and V is TRBV27; TRBD1 aligns across 7 bases. The trim removed 3 bases at V and 4 bases at J, leaving 2 bases unmatched. CDR1 is MNHEY and CDR2 is SMNVEV in the germline V gene (reference sequence). The CDR3 sequence is 13 residues long. The CDR3 region is CASSLAGGTEAFF. The CDR3 nucleotides are TGTGCCAGCAGTTTGGCAGGGGGCACTGAAGCTTTCTTT.

V and J are TRBV11-2 and TRBJ1-1, with D unresolved. CDR1 is SGHAT and CDR2 is FQNNGV in the germline V gene. Trimming removed 3 bases from V and 4 bases from J, with 12 bases in between. CDR3 size: 14 residues. The CDR3 protein is CASSLRTAATEAFF. DNA for the CDR3: TGTGCCAGCAGCTTGCGGACTGCGGCCACTGAAGCTTTCTTT.

The count of this clone is one. In DNA, the CDR3 is TGTGCCAGCAGCTTAGGGCGGCGGGAGAAAATCGGGGAGCTGTTTTTT. The encoded protein is CASSLGRREKIGELFF. The chain has TRBV11-2 and TRBJ2-2, with TRBD2 matching 7 bases. Germline-derived CDR1 and CDR2 are SGHAT and FQNNGV. The CDR3 contains 16 residues. V gave up 1 base and J gave up 7 bases; unmatched junction bases: 9.

This clone was found a few times. The rearrangement uses TRBV6-6 and TRBJ2-5, with D hard to call. Trimming pared 10 bases from V and 5 bases from J, leaving 11 bases between. The CDR3 length is 11 residues. Germline assignment: CDR1 MNHNY and CDR2 SVGAGI (reference sequence). In DNA, the CDR3 is TGTGCCACCACAGTTAAGGAGACCCAGTACTTC. This translates into CATTVKETQYF.

The chain carries TRBV6-6 and TRBJ2-1, with 11 bases that match TRBD2. From germline, CDR1 is MNHNY and CDR2 SVGAGI (reference sequence). CDR3 size: 15 residues. V was pared by 6 bases and J by 4 bases, with 5 bases of the junction left unmatched. CDR3 sequence (DNA): TGTGCCAGCAGCCTGACTAGCGGGACTTACAATGAGCAGTTCTTC. Translating it yields CASSLTSGTYNEQFF.

J is TRBJ2-3 and V is TRBV6-2 or TRBV6-3; 8 nucleotides match TRBD1. Germline-derived CDR1 and CDR2 are MNHEY and SVGEGT. Trimming at V came to 2 bases and at J to 4 bases, leaving 8 bases not matched to a gene. The CDR3 loop spans 16 amino acids. The CDR3: CASSYPMDRVADTQYF. In nucleotides, the CDR3 is TGTGCCAGCAGTTACCCCATGGACAGGGTGGCAGATACGCAGTATTTT.

This chain connects TRBV2 to TRBJ2-3, with a weak D call TRBD1 (5 bases). V was shortened by 6 bases and J by 6 bases, with 10 bases between the two germline ends. The CDR3 runs 12 residues. Per germline, CDR1 SNHLY and CDR2 FYNNEI. As DNA, the CDR3 is TGTGCCAGCAGCCTTAAGGGGGATACGCAGTATTTT. Translated, it gives CASSLKGDTQYF. The full variable domain, with the rest looked up from reference TRBV2 and TRBJ2-3, is EPEVTQTPSHQVTQMGQEVILRCVPISNHLYFYWYRQILGQKVEFLVSFYNNEISEKSEIFDDQFSVERPDGSNFTLKIRSTKLEDSAMYFCASSLKGDTQYFGPGTRLTVL.

DNA of the CDR3: TGCGCCAGCAGCACAAGACTAGCGGCGAACACCGGGGAGCTGTTTTTT. Amino acids: CASSTRLAANTGELFF. The chain joins TRBV5-1 to TRBJ2-2; TRBD2 agrees at 9 bases. The CDR3 consists of 16 residues. Trimming took 4 bases from V and 0 from J; bases not matched to a gene: 4. CDR1 is SGHRS and CDR2 is YFSETQ in the germline V gene. Variable domain in full (rest from reference TRBV5-1 and TRBJ2-2): KAGVTQTPRYLIKTRGQQVTLSCSPISGHRSVSWYQQTPGQGLQFLFEYFSETQRNKGNFPGRFSGRQFSNSRSEMNVSTLELGDSALYLCASSTRLAANTGELFFGEGSRLTVL.

The rearrangement uses TRBV28 and TRBJ2-1; 11 bases map to TRBD1. Losses at the gene ends were 5 bases for V and 6 bases for J; bases not matched to a gene: 9. The CDR3 contains 16 residues. Germline CDR1 MDHEN, CDR2 SYDVKM. The CDR3 region is CASSAQGQGAVNEQFF. The CDR3 DNA follows: TGTGCCAGCAGTGCCCAAGGACAGGGGGCGGTCAATGAGCAGTTCTTC.

The chain joins TRBV3-1 (or the pseudogene TRBV3-2) to TRBJ2-5; 7 nucleotides agree with TRBD1. The ends lost 4 bases at V and 2 bases at J; junction bases unmatched: 7. The CDR3 contains 15 residues. CDR1 is LGHDT, CDR2 YNNKEL, per germline (reference sequence). Written as DNA, the CDR3 is TGTGCCAGCAGCCGGGTCCGACAGGGACAAGAGACCCAGTACTTC. It codes for CASSRVRQGQETQYF.

The V gene is TRBV2, the J gene TRBJ2-2; TRBD1 is a possible D gene (6 bases). Trimming cost V 7 bases and J 3 bases, with 18 bases left between them. From germline, CDR1 is SNHLY and CDR2 FYNNEI. The CDR3 has 16 amino acids. The CDR3 protein is CASTTPVTGHTGELFF. Here the CDR3 DNA reads TGTGCCAGCACCACTCCGGTTACAGGGCACACCGGGGAGCTGTTTTTT.

V usage is TRBV18 and J usage is TRBJ2-3, with TRBD1 matching over 7 bases. Unmatched junction bases numbered 6, after V lost 3 bases and J lost 3 bases. The CDR3 is 15 residues long. Per the germline V gene, CDR1 is KGHSH and CDR2 is LQKENI. The CDR3 bases are TGTGCCAGCTCACCGGCCGGGACAGAAACAGATACGCAGTATTTT. This codes for CASSPAGTETDTQYF.

The chain has TRBV27 and TRBJ2-7; D remains ambiguous. The CDR3 contains 13 residues. The V gene lost 1 base and the J gene lost 4 bases, with 8 bases spanning the gap. CDR1 is MNHEY and CDR2 is SMNVEV in the germline V gene (reference sequence). Written as DNA, the CDR3 is TGTGCCAGCAGTTTATTTCGCGGTTACGAGCAGTACTTC. It yields the protein CASSLFRGYEQYF.

The chain employs TRBV3-1 (or the pseudogene TRBV3-2) and TRBJ2-2; 13 bases map to TRBD2. CDR1 LGHDT and CDR2 YNNKEL come from the germline V gene (reference sequence). The CDR3 loop spans 17 amino acids. Trimming at V came to 1 base and at J to 8 bases, leaving 7 bases not matched to a gene. Here the CDR3 reads CASSQGLAGGRRGELFF. CDR3 DNA sequence: TGTGCCAGCAGCCAAGGACTAGCGGGAGGTAGAAGGGGGGAGCTGTTTTTT.